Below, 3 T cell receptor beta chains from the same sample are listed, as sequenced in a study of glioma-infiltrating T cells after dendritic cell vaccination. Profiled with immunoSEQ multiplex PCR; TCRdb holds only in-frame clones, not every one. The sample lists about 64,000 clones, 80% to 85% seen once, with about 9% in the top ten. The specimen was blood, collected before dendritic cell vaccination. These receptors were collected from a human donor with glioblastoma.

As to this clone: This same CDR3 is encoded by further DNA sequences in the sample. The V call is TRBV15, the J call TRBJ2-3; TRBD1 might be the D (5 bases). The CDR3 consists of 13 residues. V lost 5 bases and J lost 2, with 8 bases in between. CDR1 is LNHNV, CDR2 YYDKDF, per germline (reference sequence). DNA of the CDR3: TGTGCCACCAGCTCCAGGGTCACAGATACGCAGTATTTT. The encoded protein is CATSSRVTDTQYF.

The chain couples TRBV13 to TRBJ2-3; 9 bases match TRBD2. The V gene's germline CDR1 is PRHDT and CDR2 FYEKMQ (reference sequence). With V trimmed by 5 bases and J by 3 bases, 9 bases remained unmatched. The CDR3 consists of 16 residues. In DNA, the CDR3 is TGTGCCAGCAGCGGACTGACTAGCGGCTTTACAGATACGCAGTATTTT. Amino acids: CASSGLTSGFTDTQYF. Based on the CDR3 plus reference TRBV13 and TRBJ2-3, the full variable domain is AAGVIQSPRHLIKEKRETATLKCYPIPRHDTVYWYQQGPGQDPQFLISFYEKMQSDKGSIPDRFSAQQFSDYHSELNMSSLELGDSALYFCASSGLTSGFTDTQYFGPGTRLTVL.

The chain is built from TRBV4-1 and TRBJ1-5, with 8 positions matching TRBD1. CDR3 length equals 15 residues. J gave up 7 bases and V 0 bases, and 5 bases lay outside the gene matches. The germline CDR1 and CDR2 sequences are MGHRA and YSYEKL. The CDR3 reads CASSQEAGGPQPQHF. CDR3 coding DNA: TGCGCCAGCAGCCAAGAGGCAGGGGGCCCCCAGCCCCAGCATTTT.